This T cell receptor (beta chain) was profiled in a study of blood T cell repertoires in COVID-19. Across the study: Samples taken during acute and convalescent COVID-19 were collected in the United States, Italy and Spain. In each case, the material was cDNA or gDNA derived from T cells, B-cell-depleted T cells, or PBMCs.

In regard to this clone: In the same sample, other DNA sequences code for this CDR3.

Deletions cut 3 bases from V and 2 bases from J, with 7 bases between. The CDR3 consists of 13 residues. The V gene's germline CDR1 is LNHDA and CDR2 SQIVND (reference sequence). Per the authors' pipeline: The assay estimated nucleated cells by amplifying reference gene primers. The protocol was immunoSEQ multiplex PCR, while the TCRdb copy is restricted to in-frame clones and leaves out a portion. The DNA gave D and trimming, while V, J and clone size come from that table. Among 170,000 or so clones listed, 70% to 90% were seen once. This clonotype was sampled from a man in his fifties or sixties with COVID-19, enrolled during active disease. Sequencing was carried out using peripheral blood. The rearrangement links TRBV19 to TRBJ1-2; no definite D call. The CDR3 DNA reads as TGTGCCAGTAGTATTGACAAGAACTATGGCTACACCTTC. The encoded protein is CASSIDKNYGYTF.